The text below deals with one T cell receptor beta chain. Its antigen remains unknown. This specimen comes from a study of siplizumab effects on memory and regulatory T cells. Study findings and constraints: Memory cells seemed less diverse than naive T cells, which seemed major alloresponse contributors.

There are 15 residues in the CDR3. The V gene end was trimmed by 4 bases and the J gene end by 8 bases; junction bases not matched to a gene: 9. Germline V gene sequence: CDR1 LGHNA, CDR2 YNFKEQ. Clones were read by immunoSEQ multiplex PCR, and TCRdb kept only the in-frame ones, dropping some. The top ten clones hold roughly 0.61% of a sample with about 100,000 clones, 94% of them seen once. The clonotype originates from a human donor in good health. Material for sequencing was Tregs sorted from blood. The chain couples TRBV4-2 to TRBJ2-1; 9 nucleotides match TRBD2. The CDR3 DNA sequence: TGTGCCAGCAGCCTCGGACTAGCGAGACTGGATGAGCAGTTCTTC. Its protein is CASSLGLARLDEQFF.